This T cell receptor (beta chain) was identified in a study of cytomegalovirus exposure and HLA in healthy donors. The CDR3 is 15 residues long. The germline CDR1 and CDR2 sequences are MDHEN and SYDVKM. With 7 bases removed from V and 0 bases from J, the gap between germline ends came to 13 bases. Whole-study findings and limits: Generally TCR sequences proved uncommon, though certain public TCRs appeared in numerous donors. With DRB1 most and HLA-C fewest, TCR association rates differed between HLA loci in a later analysis. It is likely that the observed cluster of highly shared sequence variants was a sequencing artifact.

Turning to this clone: The antigen is unknown.

The PCR used 60 Vbeta and 13 Jbeta primers. TCRdb's table, derived via immunoSEQ multiplex PCR, lists solely in-frame clones and lacks some. The table records under 200,000 clones, about 84% of them present only once. The TCR originated in a man in his fifties in good health and CMV-seropositive. The V and J genes are TRBV28 and TRBJ1-5, with D unresolved. The sample was PBMCs. The CDR3: CASTEQSYSNQPQHF. The CDR3 DNA reads TGTGCCAGCACGGAACAGTCTTATAGCAATCAGCCCCAGCATTTT. Full variable domain (remainder filled in from reference TRBV28 and TRBJ1-5): DVKVTQSSRYLVKRTGEKVFLECVQDMDHENMFWYRQDPGLGLRLIYFSYDVKMKEKGDIPEGYSVSREKKERFSLILESASTNQTSMYLCASTEQSYSNQPQHFGDGTRLSIL.